These 26 T cell receptor beta chains originate from one sample sequenced in a study of blood T cell repertoires in COVID-19. Produced via immunoSEQ multiplex PCR; TCRdb's table is partial and in-frame only. The sample shows some 150,000 clones, almost 80% of them seen only once. The specimen sequenced was peripheral blood. These receptors came from a man aged 50 or older with active or convalescent COVID-19.

The CDR3 reads CASSPRPGLGDNEQFF. The CDR3 DNA sequence: TGTGCCAGTAGCCCACGCCCGGGACTAGGCGACAATGAGCAGTTCTTC. The chain is built from TRBV19 and TRBJ2-1, with TRBD2 matching over 8 bases. In germline, CDR1 is LNHDA, CDR2 SQIVND (reference sequence). The V and J ends lost 6 bases and 5 bases, in that order; junction bases with no gene match: 12. The CDR3 is made up of 16 amino acids.

This chain joins TRBV6-5 and TRBJ2-1; weak D call: TRBD1 (5 bases). This CDR3 spans 10 amino acids. Trimming removed 8 bases at V and 9 bases at J, with 8 bases between. Germline V CDR1 and CDR2: MNHEY, SVGAGI. The chain's CDR3 is CASGALEQFF. For the CDR3, the DNA is TGTGCCAGCGGGGCCCTTGAGCAGTTCTTC.

V usage is TRBV6-1 and J usage is TRBJ1-6; TRBD1 matches 8 bases. Germline V lookup: CDR1 MNHNS, CDR2 SASEGT. This CDR3 contains 16 residues. J was trimmed by 7 bases and V by 2 bases; bases with no gene match: 7. The CDR3 coding sequence is TGTGCCAGCAGTGAAACGACAGGGGTAGGGAATTCACCCCTCCACTTT. Its translation: CASSETTGVGNSPLHF.

This clone was found a few times. The chain is built from TRBV6-4 and TRBJ1-2; D gene unclear. The CDR3 length is 14 residues. V lost 2 bases and J 5 bases, leaving 12 bases between the germline ends. Per germline, CDR1 MRHNA and CDR2 SNTAGT. The CDR3 reads CASSDVWSGYGYTF. CDR3 sequence (DNA): TGTGCCAGCAGTGACGTCTGGTCCGGGTATGGCTACACCTTC.

The chain joins TRBV5-1 to TRBJ2-7; TRBD1 agrees at 9 bases. Trimming cost V 0 bases and J 7 bases; bases outside gene matches: 5. This CDR3 spans 14 amino acids. Germline-derived CDR1 and CDR2 are SGHRS and YFSETQ. The CDR3: CASSLAQTGGEQYF. The CDR3 DNA follows: TGCGCCAGCAGCTTGGCGCAGACAGGGGGTGAGCAGTACTTC.

The chain is built from TRBV5-5 and TRBJ1-6, with D possibly being TRBD1 (5 bases). The V gene lost 3 bases and the J gene lost 8 bases, with 18 bases spanning the gap. Germline V gene sequence: CDR1 SGHKS, CDR2 YYEKEE (reference sequence). The CDR3 spans 16 residues. Here the CDR3 reads CASSSRTRAGDSPLHF. As DNA, the CDR3 is TGTGCCAGCAGCTCCAGAACCCGGGCGGGGGATTCACCCCTCCACTTT.

This clone was detected only once. The rearrangement links TRBV7-8 to TRBJ1-4; 8 bases agree with TRBD1. The CDR3 spans 15 residues. The germline V gene encodes CDR1 SGHVS and CDR2 FQNEAQ. J was trimmed by 6 bases and V by 5 bases; bases with no gene match: 8. The CDR3 bases are TGTGCCAGCAGCCGCGGACAGGGAATTTATGAAAAACTGTTTTTT. Translation: CASSRGQGIYEKLFF.

The chain joins TRBV21-1 to TRBJ1-1. TRBV21-1 is shown as a pseudogene. The CDR3 totals 14 residues. In DNA form, the CDR3 reads TGTGCCAGCAGCAAAGGAGGAGCGGGCACTGAAGCTTTCTTT. It translates to CASSKGGAGTEAFF.

This clone was recorded once. The chain combines TRBV28 with TRBJ1-1; TRBD1 aligns across 7 bases. The germline gives CDR1 MDHEN, CDR2 SYDVKM. The CDR3 has 15 amino acids. J was trimmed by 1 base and V by 4 bases; bases with no gene match: 6. CDR3 coding DNA: TGTGCCAGCAGTTATTCGACAGGGTCGAACACTGAAGCTTTCTTT. Protein sequence: CASSYSTGSNTEAFF.

This clone was recorded only once. The chain's CDR3 is CASSSTGSSYEQYF. In DNA form, the CDR3 reads TGCGCCAGCAGCTCGACGGGGAGCTCCTACGAGCAGTACTTC. The chain combines TRBV5-1 with TRBJ2-7; possibly TRBD2 for D (5 bases). Germline V CDR1 and CDR2: SGHRS, YFSETQ. The CDR3 sequence is 14 residues long. V lost 3 bases and J 0 bases, leaving 10 bases between the germline ends.

The chain links TRBV5-6 to TRBJ2-7; 10 bases agree with TRBD2. V gave up 4 bases and J gave up 2 bases; unmatched junction bases: 6. The CDR3 totals 15 residues. Germline CDR1 SGHDT, CDR2 YYEEEE. CDR3 region: CASSHGLAVTYEQYF. Here the CDR3 DNA reads TGTGCCAGCAGCCACGGACTAGCGGTTACCTACGAGCAGTACTTC.

The chain combines TRBV9 with TRBJ1-1; 9 nucleotides align to TRBD1. CDR3 length: 16 amino acids. V gave up 3 bases and J gave up 2 bases; unmatched junction bases: 8. Per germline, CDR1 SGDLS and CDR2 YYNGEE. The CDR3 DNA reads as TGTGCCAGCAGCGGAGGGACAGGGCGTGGTAACACTGAAGCTTTCTTT. Residues: CASSGGTGRGNTEAFF.

The genes are TRBV5-1 and TRBJ2-2, with 7 bases that match TRBD1. Unmatched junction bases numbered 9, after V lost 9 bases and J lost 1 base. Germline V CDR1 and CDR2: SGHRS, YFSETQ. CDR3 length equals 15 residues. Written as DNA, the CDR3 is TGCGCCACCAGACAGGGACAGAAGAACACCGGGGAGCTGTTTTTT. Amino acid sequence: CATRQGQKNTGELFF.

The rearrangement uses TRBV14 and TRBJ2-3; 8 nucleotides match TRBD1. The junction had 9 bases not matched to a gene; V was cut back by 4 bases and J by 3 bases. Germline V lookup: CDR1 SGHDN, CDR2 FVKESK. The CDR3 covers 16 residues. CDR3 sequence reads: CASSLRQGWATDTQYF. CDR3 bases: TGTGCCAGCAGCCTCCGACAGGGGTGGGCTACAGATACGCAGTATTTT.

The J gene is TRBJ2-1, the V gene TRBV3-1 (or the pseudogene TRBV3-2); 11 nucleotides match TRBD2. This CDR3 is built from 17 residues. V lost 4 bases, J lost 8 bases, and 13 bases stayed unmatched. Germline CDR1 and CDR2: LGHDT and YNNKEL (reference sequence). This chain's CDR3 is CASSPLAASGRHHEQFF. The CDR3 DNA reads TGTGCCAGCAGCCCACTAGCGGCTAGCGGGAGGCACCATGAGCAGTTCTTC.

The V and J genes are TRBV28 and TRBJ2-5, with TRBD1 identical over 7 bases. Germline CDR1 is MDHEN and CDR2 is SYDVKM. CDR3 length: 13 amino acids. The V and J ends lost 5 bases and 5 bases, in that order; junction bases with no gene match: 5. The CDR3 sequence: CASSPGGRETQYF. The DNA of the CDR3 is TGTGCCAGCAGTCCAGGGGGTAGGGAGACCCAGTACTTC.

This chain links TRBV10-2 with TRBJ2-7, with D maybe TRBD2 (6 bases). The ends were cut back, 6 bases at V and 0 bases at J, with 18 bases in the middle. This CDR3 comprises 16 residues. Germline loops: CDR1 WSHSY, CDR2 SAAADI. CDR3 DNA: TGCGCCAGCAGGAACCCAGTGTTCGGGGGCTCCTACGAGCAGTACTTC. It encodes CASRNPVFGGSYEQYF.

The chain links TRBV9 to TRBJ2-1; 10 positions agree with TRBD2. The CDR3 runs 15 residues. Germline V gene lookup returns CDR1 SGDLS and CDR2 YYNGEE. J gave up 4 bases and V 3 bases, and 4 bases lay outside the gene matches. CDR3 in amino acids: CASSARLAGYNEQFF. CDR3 coding DNA: TGTGCCAGCAGCGCCAGACTAGCGGGTTACAATGAGCAGTTCTTC.

V and J are TRBV5-1 and TRBJ2-2, with 10 bases that match TRBD1. The germline V gene has CDR1 SGHRS and CDR2 YFSETQ. Trimming at V came to 0 bases and at J to 5 bases, leaving 1 base not matched to a gene. The CDR3 totals 15 residues. The CDR3, as DNA: TGCGCCAGCAGCTTGGAGGGACAGGGGACCGGGGAGCTGTTTTTT. The encoded protein is CASSLEGQGTGELFF.

The V call is TRBV24-1, the J call TRBJ2-1, with D tentatively TRBD2 (5 bases). The CDR3 spans 13 residues. Per germline, CDR1 KGHDR and CDR2 SFDVKD. V lost 9 bases to trimming and J lost 4 bases, with 12 bases between them. The CDR3 spells CATGRTDYNEQFF. The CDR3 DNA sequence: TGTGCCACCGGCCGGACTGATTACAATGAGCAGTTCTTC.

The V and J genes are TRBV24-1 and TRBJ1-2; weak D call: TRBD1 (6 bases). V lost 5 bases and J lost 8, with 14 bases in between. The germline gives CDR1 KGHDR, CDR2 SFDVKD. CDR3 length: 13 residues. The CDR3 coding sequence is TGTGCCACCAGTGTTTCAGGGGTTGGCGGCTACACCTTC. This sequence encodes CATSVSGVGGYTF.

V and J are TRBV10-3 and TRBJ2-5, with 7 positions matching TRBD1. Germline V gene sequence: CDR1 ENHRY, CDR2 SYGVKD. The CDR3 extends over 13 amino acids. J was trimmed by 5 bases and V by 6 bases; bases with no gene match: 6. The CDR3 loop is CAIRDGRGETQYF. CDR3 nucleotides: TGTGCCATCAGGGACGGCAGGGGGGAGACCCAGTACTTC.

The rearrangement joins TRBV28 to TRBJ1-4; D uncertain. The CDR3 has 14 residues. Trimming removed 5 bases from V and 10 bases from J, with 17 bases in between. Germline loops: CDR1 MDHEN, CDR2 SYDVKM. The CDR3 loop reads CASSGAEGRPKLFF. The CDR3 DNA reads TGTGCCAGCAGTGGAGCGGAAGGTCGTCCAAAACTGTTTTTT.

The gene calls are TRBV5-1 and TRBJ2-2; no firm D call. The ends were cut back, 0 bases at V and 7 bases at J, with 13 bases in the middle. CDR1 and CDR2 (germline): SGHRS, YFSETQ. The CDR3 extends over 15 amino acids. The CDR3: CASSLEGGGVGELFF. The CDR3 DNA is TGCGCCAGCAGCTTGGAAGGCGGTGGCGTCGGGGAGCTGTTTTTT.

This chain connects TRBV9 to TRBJ1-1; D is undetermined. The CDR3 consists of 13 residues. Trimming shortened V by 4 bases and J by 2 bases, and 9 bases separated the two germline ends. Germline loops: CDR1 SGDLS, CDR2 YYNGEE. CDR3 sequence reads: CASSPTQNTEAFF. In nucleotides, the CDR3 is TGTGCCAGCAGCCCGACACAAAACACTGAAGCTTTCTTT. The full variable domain, completed using reference TRBV9 and TRBJ1-1, is DSGVTQTPKHLITATGQRVTLRCSPRSGDLSVYWYQQSLDQGLQFLIQYYNGEERAKGNILERFSAQQFPDLHSELNLSSLELGDSALYFCASSPTQNTEAFFGQGTRLTVV.

This clone was counted a single time. V is TRBV28 and J is TRBJ2-7; 9 bases map to TRBD1. Germline CDR1 reads MDHEN; CDR2 reads SYDVKM. Trimming removed 7 bases from V and 4 bases from J; junction bases left unmatched: 11. This CDR3 is built from 15 residues. The CDR3, as DNA: TGTGCCAGCAAACCTACAGGGGGCTTACTTTACGAGCAGTACTTC. Protein product: CASKPTGGLLYEQYF.